The 12 T cell receptor beta chains presented below share a single source sample, sequenced in a study of OX40 agonist ivuxolimab in advanced cancers. Sequenced by immunoSEQ multiplex PCR; TCRdb stores in-frame clones only, minus some. The profile shows more than 30,000 clones, 70% to 85% of them singletons. The sample in question was CD4+ or CD8+ T cells sorted from blood, obtained in a trial of the OX40 agonist ivuxolimab. The source of these receptors is an adult with an advanced solid tumor such as melanoma, head and neck, liver or kidney cancer.

The rearrangement links TRBV10-1 to TRBJ1-1, with D unclear. The CDR3 extends over 12 amino acids. The ends were cut back, 5 bases at V and 7 bases at J, with 11 bases in the middle. The germline V gene has CDR1 WNHNN and CDR2 SYGVQD (reference sequence). The CDR3 loop is CASSPNAREAFF. The DNA of the CDR3 is TGCGCCAGCAGTCCTAATGCCCGTGAAGCTTTCTTT.

V usage is TRBV18 and J usage is TRBJ2-7; no definite D call. V lost 5 bases and J lost 1, with 3 bases in between. The germline V gene encodes CDR1 KGHSH and CDR2 LQKENI. CDR3 size: 11 residues. CDR3 nucleotides: TGTGCCAGCTCATCATCCTACGAGCAGTACTTC. Residues: CASSSSYEQYF.

The chain couples TRBV9 to TRBJ1-5; TRBD1 agrees at 11 bases. The CDR3 covers 15 residues. V gave up 2 bases and J gave up 6 bases; unmatched junction bases: 4. Germline CDR1 and CDR2: SGDLS and YYNGEE. The DNA for the CDR3 is TGTGCCAGCAGCGTGGGACAGGGGGGGAGTCAGCCCCAGCATTTT. Residues: CASSVGQGGSQPQHF.

The chain uses TRBV19 and TRBJ2-3; D gene ambiguous. There are 15 residues in the CDR3. Germline values: CDR1 LNHDA, CDR2 SQIVND (reference sequence). V was clipped by 6 bases and J by 2 bases, with 15 bases between them. The CDR3 here is CASSLKMSDTDTQYF. The CDR3 DNA reads as TGTGCCAGTAGCTTGAAGATGTCTGACACAGATACGCAGTATTTT.

The chain combines TRBV5-1 with TRBJ1-5; 8 bases line up with TRBD1. Germline assignment: CDR1 SGHRS and CDR2 YFSETQ. With 0 bases clipped from V and 5 bases from J, the junction kept 4 bases outside the gene matches. This CDR3 has 15 amino acids. The CDR3 DNA follows: TGCGCCAGCAGCTTGGCTACAGGGGGGGATCAGCCCCAGCATTTT. Translated, it gives CASSLATGGDQPQHF.

This clone was observed a single time. The V and J genes are TRBV7-9 and TRBJ1-2; weak D call: TRBD1 (6 bases). Germline V lookup: CDR1 SEHNR, CDR2 FQNEAQ (reference sequence). Trimming took off 1 base at V and 5 bases at J, with 23 bases between the two ends. This CDR3 is built from 18 residues. The CDR3 here is CASSLVIYRGAPTYGYTF. The DNA of the CDR3 is TGTGCCAGCAGCTTAGTAATTTATAGGGGGGCACCAACTTATGGCTACACCTTC.

The J gene is TRBJ1-1, the V gene TRBV30; D ambiguous. V lost 0 bases and J 0 bases, leaving 8 bases between the germline ends. The CDR3 is 14 amino acids. Germline CDR1 and CDR2: GTSNPN and SVGIG (reference sequence). The CDR3 is CAWSVLTLNTEAFF. DNA for the CDR3: TGTGCCTGGAGTGTCCTTACACTGAACACTGAAGCTTTCTTT.

The chain joins TRBV6-5 to TRBJ2-7, with D unresolved. Trimming shortened V by 4 bases and J by 0 bases, and 16 bases separated the two germline ends. The CDR3 has 16 amino acids. Germline V gives CDR1 MNHEY, CDR2 SVGAGI. This CDR3 is CASSLHSAVISYEQYF. The CDR3 DNA reads as TGTGCCAGCAGTTTACACTCCGCGGTTATCTCCTACGAGCAGTACTTC.

The V call is TRBV6-6, the J call TRBJ1-2; D gene uncertain. Trimming left V 8 bases short and J 2 bases short, with 3 bases between. CDR3 size: 10 residues. Germline CDR1 MNHNY, CDR2 SVGAGI (reference sequence). This chain's CDR3 is CASRNYGYTF. The CDR3 coding sequence is TGTGCCAGCCGAAACTATGGCTACACCTTC.

The genes are TRBV5-1 and TRBJ2-2; 12 bases map to TRBD1. V trimming: 7 bases; J trimming: 7 bases; junction bases outside the gene matches: 8. CDR1 is SGHRS, CDR2 YFSETQ, per germline. The CDR3 runs 15 residues. DNA of the CDR3: TGCGCCAGCCACCGGGACAGGGGGCCAGACGGGGAGCTGTTTTTT. Residues: CASHRDRGPDGELFF.

The chain carries TRBV9 and TRBJ1-4, with 7 bases fitting TRBD1. The ends lost 4 bases at V and 8 bases at J; junction bases unmatched: 5. The CDR3 covers 13 residues. CDR1 and CDR2 from the germline V gene are SGDLS and YYNGEE. The CDR3 here is CASSSRQGEKLFF. The CDR3 nucleotides are TGTGCCAGCAGCTCTCGACAGGGAGAAAAACTGTTTTTT.

As to this clone: One end of the junction does not line up with germline, which may come from a read error. This chain connects TRBV6-5 to TRBJ2-7, with 11 bases identical to TRBD1. The CDR3 loop spans 12 amino acids. Germline V CDR1 and CDR2: MNHEY, SVGAGI. The CDR3 is CASSPGQGATHF. The CDR3 DNA reads as TGTGCCAGCAGTCCCGGACAGGGGGCGACGCACTTC.